The rows below give T cell receptor delta chains drawn from one sample of a study of Vδ1+ human thymocytes. TCRdb repeated clone calling on the multiplex PCR reads with CATT. The data show some 25,000 delta-chain clones, more than 6.5% seen once. The sequencing input was Vdelta1+ gamma-delta thymocytes from the thymus. Receptor source: a girl less than two years old who had congenital heart surgery. The CDR3 runs from the conserved cysteine through the conserved F or W. The D gene is left open where the match is weak. Only part of the rows carry a size: once, few, many, or a class if the clone is expanded.

TRDV1,few,TRDJ1,TRDD3,CALGEPIGFLHWGSLTDKLIF,TGTGCTCTTGGGGAACCGATTGGGTTCCTACACTGGGGGAGCTTAACCGATAAACTCATCTTT
TRDV1,few,TRDJ1,TRDD3,CALGPPYDLKLGDSYADKLIF,TGTGCTCTTGGGCCCCCCTACGACCTTAAACTGGGGGATAGCTACGCCGATAAACTCATCTTT
TRDV1,NA,TRDJ1,TRDD3,CALGGVPGLGGTTDKLIF,TGTGCTCTTGGGGGAGTTCCAGGACTGGGGGGTACGACCGATAAACTCATCTTT
TRDV1,NA,TRDJ1,TRDD3,CALGELETGMGDYTDKLIF,TGTGCTCTTGGGGAACTAGAGACTGGAATGGGGGACTACACCGATAAACTCATCTTT
TRDV1,NA,TRDJ1,NA,CALGESRAAGMWGSDKLIF,TGTGCTCTTGGGGAAAGTAGAGCAGCGGGGATGTGGGGATCCGATAAACTCATCTTT
TRDV1,few,TRDJ1,TRDD2,CALGELRQISFLRPWGLKLIF,TGTGCTCTTGGGGAACTACGGCAAATTTCCTTCCTACGCCCCTGGGGGCTAAAACTCATCTTT
TRDV1,NA,TRDJ1,TRDD3,CALGGNWGYRLYTDKLIF,TGTGCTCTTGGGGGAAACTGGGGATACAGACTGTACACCGATAAACTCATCTTT
TRDV1,NA,TRDJ1,NA,CALGETPEGKSLAIADKLIF,TGTGCTCTTGGGGAAACCCCCGAGGGAAAGTCACTGGCAATAGCCGATAAACTCATCTTC
TRDV1,few,TRDJ1,TRDD3,CALGEPGFHPGDTGQYTDKLIF,TGTGCTCTTGGGGAACCAGGCTTCCATCCCGGGGATACGGGCCAGTACACCGATAAACTCATCTTT
TRDV2,few,TRDJ1,TRDD3,CACDTVHLWLVVLGDTVDKLIF,TGTGCCTGTGACACCGTTCATCTTTGGCTTGTCGTACTGGGGGATACCGTCGATAAACTCATCTTT
TRDV1,few,TRDJ1,NA,CALGERRGKPPYTDKLIF,TGTGCTCTTGGGGAACGGAGGGGGAAGCCCCCGTACACCGATAAACTCATCTTT
TRDV1,few,TRDJ1,NA,CALGELLLGTRGGYTDKLIF,TGTGCTCTTGGGGAACTACTATTGGGGACCCGGGGAGGGTACACCGATAAACTCATCTTT
TRDV1,NA,TRDJ1,TRDD3,CALGELLGALVYTDKLIF,TGTGCTCTTGGGGAACTGCTGGGGGCTCTCGTGTACACCGATAAACTCATCTTT
TRDV1,few,TRDJ1,NA,CALGEGRPYRRDFPFYTDKLIF,TGTGCTCTTGGGGAAGGACGGCCCTACCGGAGGGATTTCCCTTTTTACACCGATAAACTCATCTTT
TRDV1,few,TRDJ1,TRDD3,CALGELPYLGETDKLIF,TGTGCTCTTGGGGAACTCCCCTACCTGGGGGAGACCGATAAACTCATCTTT
TRDV1,NA,TRDJ1,TRDD3,CALGEGPVWGIKSTDKLIF,TGTGCTCTTGGGGAAGGCCCCGTCTGGGGGATAAAGTCTACCGATAAACTCATCTTT
TRDV1,few,TRDJ1,NA,CALGEAQVREYTDKLIF,TGTGCTCTTGGGGAAGCTCAAGTACGGGAATACACCGATAAACTCATCTTT
TRDV1,NA,TRDJ1,NA,CALGVLCLGGKRRTDKLIF,TGTGCTCTTGGGGTCCTCTGCTTGGGAGGCAAAAGGCGGACCGATAAACTCATCTTT
TRDV1,few,TRDJ1,TRDD3,CALGGTGEAYTDKLIF,TGTGCTCTTGGGGGTACTGGGGAAGCCTACACCGATAAACTCATCTTT
TRDV1,few,TRDJ1,NA,CALGVGPKFLWGPNTDKLIF,TGTGCTCTTGGGGTGGGGCCTAAATTTTTGTGGGGGCCCAACACCGATAAACTCATCTTT
TRDV1,few,TRDJ1,NA,CALGAINCTPHTDKLIF,TGTGCTCTTGGGGCAATTAATTGTACCCCACACACCGATAAACTCATCTTT
TRDV2,medium-sized,TRDJ1,TRDD3,CACVWGIRYELIF,TGTGCCTGTGTTTGGGGGATACGCTATGAACTCATCTTT
TRDV1,few,TRDJ1,TRDD3,CALGELNGGYAYTDKLIF,TGTGCTCTTGGGGAACTAAATGGGGGATACGCTTACACCGATAAACTCATCTTT
TRDV1,NA,TRDJ1,TRDD3,CALGELSPTTGGCLYTDKLIF,TGTGCTCTTGGGGAACTTTCCCCGACCACTGGGGGATGCTTGTACACCGATAAACTCATCTTT
TRDV1,NA,TRDJ1,TRDD3,CALGELDEPSLTTGGYPYTDKLIF,TGTGCTCTTGGGGAACTAGATGAGCCTTCCCTTACTACTGGGGGATACCCGTACACCGATAAACTCATCTTT
TRDV1,few,TRDJ1,NA,CALGGARLGILYTDKLIF,TGTGCTCTTGGTGGTGCGCGCTTGGGGATTTTGTACACCGATAAACTCATCTTT
TRDV1,few,TRDJ1,TRDD3,CALGDPSPPLLGDTNTDKLIF,TGTGCTCTTGGGGATCCTTCTCCCCCGTTACTGGGGGATACCAACACCGATAAACTCATCTTT
TRDV1,few,TRDJ1,TRDD2,CALGEPSYGAGYTDKLIF,TGTGCTCTTGGGGAACCTTCCTACGGGGCTGGATACACCGATAAACTCATCTTT
TRDV1,NA,TRDJ1,NA,CALGERSLTTSMTDKLIF,TGTGCTCTTGGGGAAAGGAGTCTCACAACCTCCATGACCGATAAACTCATCTTT
TRDV1,NA,TRDJ1,TRDD2,CALGEPLLPTTKLNTDKLIF,TGTGCTCTTGGGGAACCCCTCCTTCCTACGACCAAACTAAACACCGATAAACTCATCTTT
TRDV1,NA,TRDJ1,TRDD3,CALGESRATGDTPFQGYTDKLIF,TGTGCTCTTGGGGAATCTAGGGCTACTGGGGATACGCCTTTCCAGGGGTACACCGATAAACTCATCTTT
TRDV1,NA,TRDJ1,TRDD3,CALGERSMKGPGDTTDKRIF,TGTGCTCTTGGGGAACGATCTATGAAGGGTCCGGGGGATACGACCGATAAACGCATCTTT
TRDV1,NA,TRDJ1,TRDD3,CALFPTWGYGGARTSTDKLIF,TGTGCTCTTTTTCCTACGTGGGGATACGGGGGGGCCCGTACCTCTACCGATAAACTCATCTTT
TRDV1,NA,TRDJ1,TRDD3,CALGERIRGITSTDKLIF,TGTGCTCTTGGGGAAAGGATAAGGGGGATAACTTCCACCGATAAACTCATCTTT
TRDV1,few,TRDJ1,TRDD3,CALGDPRLGDLYTDKLIF,TGTGCTCTTGGGGATCCCCGGCTGGGGGACTTGTACACCGATAAACTCATCTTT
TRDV1,few,TRDJ1,NA,CALGELGGVGRKLIF,TGTGCTCTTGGGGAACTCGGTGGAGTAGGAAGAAAACTCATCTTT
TRDV1,few,TRDJ1,TRDD3,CALGEWSESGGYPDKLIF,TGTGCTCTTGGGGAATGGTCCGAATCTGGGGGATACCCCGATAAACTCATCTTT